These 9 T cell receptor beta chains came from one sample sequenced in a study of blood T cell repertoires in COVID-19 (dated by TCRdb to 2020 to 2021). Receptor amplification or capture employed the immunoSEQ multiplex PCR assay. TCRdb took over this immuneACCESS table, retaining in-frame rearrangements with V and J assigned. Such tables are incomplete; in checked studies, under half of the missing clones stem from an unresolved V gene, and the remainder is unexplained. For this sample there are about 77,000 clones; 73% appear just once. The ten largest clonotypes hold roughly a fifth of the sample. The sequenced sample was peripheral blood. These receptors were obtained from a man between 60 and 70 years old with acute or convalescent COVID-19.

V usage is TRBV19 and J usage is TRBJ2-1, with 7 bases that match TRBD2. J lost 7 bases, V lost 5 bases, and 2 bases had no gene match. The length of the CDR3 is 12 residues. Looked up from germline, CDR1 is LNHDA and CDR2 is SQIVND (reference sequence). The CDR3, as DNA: TGTGCCAGTAGTGCGGGGGTTAATGAGCAGTTCTTC. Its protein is CASSAGVNEQFF.

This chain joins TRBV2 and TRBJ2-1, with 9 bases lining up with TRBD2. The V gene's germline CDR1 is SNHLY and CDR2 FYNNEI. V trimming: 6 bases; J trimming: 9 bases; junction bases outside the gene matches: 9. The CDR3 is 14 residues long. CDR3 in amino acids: CASRFAREGGEQFF. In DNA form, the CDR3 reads TGTGCCAGCAGGTTCGCGCGGGAGGGTGGTGAGCAGTTCTTC. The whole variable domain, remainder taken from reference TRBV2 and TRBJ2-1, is EPEVTQTPSHQVTQMGQEVILRCVPISNHLYFYWYRQILGQKVEFLVSFYNNEISEKSEIFDDQFSVERPDGSNFTLKIRSTKLEDSAMYFCASRFAREGGEQFFGPGTRLTVL.

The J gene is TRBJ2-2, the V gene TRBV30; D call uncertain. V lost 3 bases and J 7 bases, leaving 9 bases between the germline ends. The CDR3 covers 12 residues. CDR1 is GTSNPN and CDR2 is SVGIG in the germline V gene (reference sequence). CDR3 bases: TGTGCCTGGAGGAGGTATAGCGGGGAGCTGTTTTTT. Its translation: CAWRRYSGELFF.

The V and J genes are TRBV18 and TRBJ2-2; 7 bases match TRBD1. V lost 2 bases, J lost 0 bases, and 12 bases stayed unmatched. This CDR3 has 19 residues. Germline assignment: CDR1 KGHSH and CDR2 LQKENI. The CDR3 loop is CASSPDATGTASNTGELFF. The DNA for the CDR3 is TGTGCCAGCTCACCAGATGCTACCGGGACAGCTTCGAACACCGGGGAGCTGTTTTTT.

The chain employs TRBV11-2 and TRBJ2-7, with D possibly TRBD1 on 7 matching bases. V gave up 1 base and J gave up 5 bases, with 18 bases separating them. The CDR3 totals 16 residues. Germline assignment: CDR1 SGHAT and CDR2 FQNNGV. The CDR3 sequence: CASSLVLVAGGNEQYF. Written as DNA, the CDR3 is TGTGCCAGCAGCTTAGTATTGGTGGCAGGGGGGAACGAGCAGTACTTC.

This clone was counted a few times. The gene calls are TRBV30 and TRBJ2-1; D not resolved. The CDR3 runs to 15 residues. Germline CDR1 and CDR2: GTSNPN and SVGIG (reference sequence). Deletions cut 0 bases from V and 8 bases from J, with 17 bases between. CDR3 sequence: CAWSVVPTLIDEQFF. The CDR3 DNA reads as TGTGCCTGGAGTGTAGTTCCTACCCTCATAGATGAGCAGTTCTTC.

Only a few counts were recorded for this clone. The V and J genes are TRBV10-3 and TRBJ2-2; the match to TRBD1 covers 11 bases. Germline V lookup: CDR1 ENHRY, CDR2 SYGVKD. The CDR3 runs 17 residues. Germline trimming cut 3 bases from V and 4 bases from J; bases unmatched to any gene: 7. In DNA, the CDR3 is TGTGCCATCAGTGAACCCGGGACAGGGGGACGCACCGGGGAGCTGTTTTTT. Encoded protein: CAISEPGTGGRTGELFF.

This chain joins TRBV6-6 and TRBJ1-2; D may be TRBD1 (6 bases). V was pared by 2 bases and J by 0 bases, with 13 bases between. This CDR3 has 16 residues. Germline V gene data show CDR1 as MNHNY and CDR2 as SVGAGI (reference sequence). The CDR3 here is CASSYQRAGANYGYTF. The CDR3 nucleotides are TGTGCCAGCAGTTACCAGAGGGCAGGGGCTAACTATGGCTACACCTTC.

Written as DNA, the CDR3 is TGCGCCAGCAGCTTGGGACCGGGACAGGGGGCTCAGCCCCAGCATTTT. Translation: CASSLGPGQGAQPQHF. V usage is TRBV5-1 and J usage is TRBJ1-5; 12 bases align to TRBD1. The CDR3 runs to 16 residues. J lost 6 bases, V lost 0 bases, and 4 bases had no gene match. Germline values: CDR1 SGHRS, CDR2 YFSETQ.